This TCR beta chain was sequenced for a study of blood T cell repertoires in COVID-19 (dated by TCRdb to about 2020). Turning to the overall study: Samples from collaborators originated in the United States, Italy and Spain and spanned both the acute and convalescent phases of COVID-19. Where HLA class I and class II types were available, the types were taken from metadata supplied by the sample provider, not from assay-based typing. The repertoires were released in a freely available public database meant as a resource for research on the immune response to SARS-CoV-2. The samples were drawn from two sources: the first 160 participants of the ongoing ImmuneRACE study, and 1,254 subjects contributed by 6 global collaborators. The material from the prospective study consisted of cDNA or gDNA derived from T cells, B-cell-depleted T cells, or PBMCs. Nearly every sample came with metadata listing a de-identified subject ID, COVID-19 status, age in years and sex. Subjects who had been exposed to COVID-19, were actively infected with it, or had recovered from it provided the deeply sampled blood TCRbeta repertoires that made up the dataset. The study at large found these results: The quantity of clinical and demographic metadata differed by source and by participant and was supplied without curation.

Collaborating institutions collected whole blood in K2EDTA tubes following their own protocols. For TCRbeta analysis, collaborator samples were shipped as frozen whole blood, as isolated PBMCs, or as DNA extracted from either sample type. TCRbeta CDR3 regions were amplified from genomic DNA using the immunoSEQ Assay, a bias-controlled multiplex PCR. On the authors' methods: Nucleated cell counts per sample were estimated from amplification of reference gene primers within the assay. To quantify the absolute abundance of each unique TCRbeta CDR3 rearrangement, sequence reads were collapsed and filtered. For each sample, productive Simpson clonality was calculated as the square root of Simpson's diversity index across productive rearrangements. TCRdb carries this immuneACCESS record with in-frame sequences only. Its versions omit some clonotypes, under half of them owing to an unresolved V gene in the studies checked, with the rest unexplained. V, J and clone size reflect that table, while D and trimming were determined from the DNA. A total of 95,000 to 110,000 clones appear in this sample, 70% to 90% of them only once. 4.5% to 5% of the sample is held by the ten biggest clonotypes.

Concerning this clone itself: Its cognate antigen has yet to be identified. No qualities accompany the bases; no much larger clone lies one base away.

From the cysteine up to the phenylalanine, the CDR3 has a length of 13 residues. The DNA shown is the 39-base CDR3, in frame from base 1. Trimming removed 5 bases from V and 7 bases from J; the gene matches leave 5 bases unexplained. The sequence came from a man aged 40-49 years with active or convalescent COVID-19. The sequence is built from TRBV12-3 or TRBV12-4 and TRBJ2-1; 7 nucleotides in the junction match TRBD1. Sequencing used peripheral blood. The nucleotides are TGTGCCAGCAGTCGGACAGGCGAGAATGAGCAGTTCTTC. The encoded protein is CASSRTGENEQFF.